This T cell receptor beta chain was sequenced during a study of blood T cell repertoires in COVID-19 (dated by TCRdb to 2018 to 2021). About the full investigation: Samples from collaborators originated in the United States, Italy and Spain and spanned both the acute and convalescent phases of COVID-19. The repertoires were released in a freely available public database meant as a resource for research on the immune response to SARS-CoV-2. Where available, HLA class I and class II types were obtained from metadata supplied by the sample provider rather than from assay-based typing. The material from the prospective study consisted of cDNA or gDNA derived from T cells, B-cell-depleted T cells, or PBMCs. Subjects who had been exposed to COVID-19, were actively infected with it, or had recovered from it provided the deeply sampled blood TCRbeta repertoires that made up the dataset. The sample metadata nearly always contained a de-identified subject ID, COVID-19 status, age in years and sex. The samples were drawn from the first 160 participants of the ongoing ImmuneRACE study and from 950 to 1,500 subjects provided by 6 global collaborators.

The immunoSEQ Assay, a bias-controlled multiplex PCR, was used to amplify TCRbeta CDR3 regions from genomic DNA. Per the original workflow: Nucleated cell counts per sample were estimated from amplification of reference gene primers within the assay. To quantify the absolute abundance of each unique TCRbeta CDR3 rearrangement, sequence reads were collapsed and filtered. For each sample, productive Simpson clonality was calculated by taking the square root of Simpson's diversity index across productive rearrangements. TCRdb limited this immuneACCESS table to in-frame rearrangements with V and J called. A share of clones is missing; checked studies link under half to unresolved V genes, and the rest is unexplained. That table supplies the V and J calls and clone size; D and trimming were determined from the DNA. This sample comprises roughly 150,000 clones, around 85% of them detected only once. Of the sample, less than 6.5% falls within the top ten clones.

Worth noting for this clone: Its antigen remains undetermined. Base-call qualities are not available, and no considerably larger clone is one nucleotide away.

Whole blood was collected in K2EDTA tubes by collaborating institutions according to the institutions' own protocols. For TCRbeta analysis, collaborator samples were shipped as frozen whole blood, as isolated PBMCs, or as DNA extracted from either sample type. CDR1 is given as SEHNR and CDR2 as FQNEAQ, both from the germline V gene (reference sequence). Taken from cysteine to phenylalanine, the CDR3 has 14 residues. The CDR3 DNA has 42 bases and is translated from base 1. Clipping removes 0 bases from V and 3 bases from J, with 0 as the unmatched junction base count. General findings and caveats noted by the study authors: How much clinical and demographic metadata was included differed by source and by participant, and the metadata was provided uncurated.

This receptor was identified in a human donor in a cohort sampled during active COVID-19. The chain joins TRBV7-9 to TRBJ1-1; TRBD1 matches 8 bases in the middle. The material sequenced was peripheral blood. The DNA reads TGTGCCAGCAGCTTAGCACAGGGGGACACTGAAGCTTTCTTT. It translates as CASSLAQGDTEAFF.